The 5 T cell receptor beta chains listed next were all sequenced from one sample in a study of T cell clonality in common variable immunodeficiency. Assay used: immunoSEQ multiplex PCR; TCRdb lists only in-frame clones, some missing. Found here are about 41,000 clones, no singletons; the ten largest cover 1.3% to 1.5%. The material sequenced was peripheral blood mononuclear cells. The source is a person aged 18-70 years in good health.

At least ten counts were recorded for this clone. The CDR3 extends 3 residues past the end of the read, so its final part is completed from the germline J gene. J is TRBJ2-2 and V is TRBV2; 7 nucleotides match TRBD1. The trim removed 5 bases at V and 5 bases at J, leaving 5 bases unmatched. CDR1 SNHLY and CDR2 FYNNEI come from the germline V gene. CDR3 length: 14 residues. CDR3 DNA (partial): TGTGCCAGCAGTTATACACAGGGGACCGGGGAG. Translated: CASSYTQGTGE. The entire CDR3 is CASSYTQGTGELFF.

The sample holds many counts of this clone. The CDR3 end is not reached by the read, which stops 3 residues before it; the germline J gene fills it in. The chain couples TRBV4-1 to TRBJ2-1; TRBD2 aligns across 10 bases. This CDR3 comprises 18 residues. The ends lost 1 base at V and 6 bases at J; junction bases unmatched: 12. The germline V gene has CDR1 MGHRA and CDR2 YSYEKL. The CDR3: CASSQGSGVAGGRNEQFF. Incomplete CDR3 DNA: TGCGCCAGCAGCCAAGGGTCCGGAGTAGCGGGAGGCCGCAATGAG.

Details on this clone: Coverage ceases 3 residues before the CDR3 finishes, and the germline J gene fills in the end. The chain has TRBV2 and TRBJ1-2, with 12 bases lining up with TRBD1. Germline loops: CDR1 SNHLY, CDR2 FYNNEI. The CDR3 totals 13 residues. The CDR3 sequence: CASSGDRGRDYTF. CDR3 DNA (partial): TGTGCCAGCAGCGGGGACAGGGGGCGAGAC. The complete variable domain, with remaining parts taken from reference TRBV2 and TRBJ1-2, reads EPEVTQTPSHQVTQMGQEVILRCVPISNHLYFYWYRQILGQKVEFLVSFYNNEISEKSEIFDDQFSVERPDGSNFTLKIRSTKLEDSAMYFCASSGDRGRDYTFGSGTRLTVV.

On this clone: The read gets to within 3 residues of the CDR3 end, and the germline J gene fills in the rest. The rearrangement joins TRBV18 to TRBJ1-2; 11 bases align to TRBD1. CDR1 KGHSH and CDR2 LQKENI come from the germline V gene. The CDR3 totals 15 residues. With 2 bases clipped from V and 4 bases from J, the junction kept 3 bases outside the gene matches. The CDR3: CASSPGTGGVYGYTF. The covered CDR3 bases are TGTGCCAGCTCACCAGGGACAGGGGGTGTCTATGGC.

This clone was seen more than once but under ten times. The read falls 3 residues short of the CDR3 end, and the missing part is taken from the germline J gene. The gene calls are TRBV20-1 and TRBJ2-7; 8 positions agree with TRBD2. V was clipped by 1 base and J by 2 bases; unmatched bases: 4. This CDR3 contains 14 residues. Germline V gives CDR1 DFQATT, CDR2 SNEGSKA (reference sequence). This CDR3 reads CSARAREGAYEQYF. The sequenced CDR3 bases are TGCAGTGCTAGAGCCCGGGAGGGGGCCTACGAG.